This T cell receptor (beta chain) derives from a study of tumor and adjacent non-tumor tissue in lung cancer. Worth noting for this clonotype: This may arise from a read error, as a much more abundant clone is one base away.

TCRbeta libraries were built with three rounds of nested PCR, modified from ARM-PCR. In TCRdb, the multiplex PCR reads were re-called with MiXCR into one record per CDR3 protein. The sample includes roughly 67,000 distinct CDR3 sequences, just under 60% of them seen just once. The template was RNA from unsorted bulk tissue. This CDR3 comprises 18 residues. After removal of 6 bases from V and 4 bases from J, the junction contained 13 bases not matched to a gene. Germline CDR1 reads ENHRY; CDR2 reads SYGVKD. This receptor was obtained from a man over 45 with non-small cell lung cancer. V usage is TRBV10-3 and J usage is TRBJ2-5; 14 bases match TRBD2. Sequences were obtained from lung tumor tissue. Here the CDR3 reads CAISPGLAGAGLRETQYF. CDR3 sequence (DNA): TGTGCCATCAGCCCGGGACTAGCGGGGGCTGGCCTCCGAGAGACCCAGTACTTC.